Following are 29 T cell receptor beta chains from one sample sequenced in a study of spatial heterogeneity in lung cancer. TCRdb called the 5' RACE reads again in MiXCR, with one record for every CDR3 protein. The profile shows about 35,000 distinct CDR3 sequences, around 3.1% of them singletons. As for time point: sample taken at primary tumor resection. The sequenced sample was normal lung tissue next to the tumor, obtained at surgery. The origin of the receptors is a male donor with early-stage non-small cell lung cancer.

The sample holds many counts of this clonotype. V is TRBV4-1 and J is TRBJ2-7; perhaps TRBD1 as D (5 bases). This CDR3 region has 12 residues. The V end was cut by 3 bases, the J end by 3 bases, with 6 bases between. Germline V lookup: CDR1 MGHRA, CDR2 YSYEKL. CDR3 residues: CASSQTDYEQYF. As DNA, the CDR3 is TGCGCCAGCAGCCAGACAGACTACGAGCAGTACTTC.

This clonotype was recorded at least ten times. The CDR3 nucleotides read TGCGCCAGCAGCTTGACTATCACGAACACTGAAGCTTTCTTT. Protein sequence: CASSLTITNTEAFF. The chain employs TRBV5-1 and TRBJ1-1, with D unresolved. V lost 1 base, J lost 1 base, and 8 bases lay in between. Germline V lookup: CDR1 SGHRS, CDR2 YFSETQ. The CDR3 length is 14 residues.

This clonotype occurred many times. The genes are TRBV2 and TRBJ1-2, with D possibly TRBD1 on 5 matching bases. The germline gives CDR1 SNHLY, CDR2 FYNNEI. The V end was cut by 2 bases, the J end by 7 bases, with 11 bases between. There are 13 residues in the CDR3. CDR3 amino acids: CASSEFSGLGYTF. In nucleotides, the CDR3 is TGTGCCAGCAGTGAATTTTCAGGGCTTGGCTACACCTTC.

V usage is TRBV7-3 and J usage is TRBJ2-1; D assignment may be TRBD1 or TRBD2 (5 bases each). V lost 0 bases, J lost 10 bases, and 16 bases lay in between. Germline assignment: CDR1 SGHTA and CDR2 FQGTGA. The CDR3 covers 15 residues. DNA for the CDR3: TGTGCCAGCAGCTTAACAATGGGGCTAGCTGGCGAGCAGTTCTTC. This sequence encodes CASSLTMGLAGEQFF.

Many counts were recorded for this clonotype. CDR3 loop: CASSLVETQYF. CDR3 DNA: TGTGCCAGCAGCTTAGTCGAGACCCAGTACTTC. V and J are TRBV7-9 and TRBJ2-5; the D is unclear. V was cut by 1 base and J by 5 bases, with 2 bases left in between. CDR3 length: 11 residues. The germline CDR1 and CDR2 sequences are SEHNR and FQNEAQ (reference sequence).

The sample holds many counts of this clonotype. The chain combines TRBV7-9 with TRBJ1-1, with no clear D. V was clipped by 4 bases and J by 11 bases, with 11 bases between them. CDR3 length: 11 residues. Germline V lookup: CDR1 SEHNR, CDR2 FQNEAQ (reference sequence). The CDR3 region is CASSYEGDAFF. CDR3 coding DNA: TGTGCCAGCAGCTATGAGGGTGACGCTTTCTTT.

The rearrangement links TRBV7-6 to TRBJ2-7; D remains ambiguous. V was trimmed by 1 base and J by 6 bases, leaving 7 bases between them. This CDR3 comprises 12 residues. The V gene's germline CDR1 is SGHVS and CDR2 FNYEAQ. CDR3 DNA: TGTGCCAGCAGCTTAGACCGGGTCGAGCAGTACTTC. It is translated as CASSLDRVEQYF.

This clonotype was counted a few times. The chain recombines TRBV7-9 with TRBJ2-1; 8 nucleotides agree with TRBD2. The J segment lost 4 bases and the V segment lost 5 bases, leaving 7 bases of the junction unmatched. This CDR3 has 15 amino acids. CDR1 and CDR2 from the germline V gene are SEHNR and FQNEAQ (reference sequence). CDR3: CASSQPGLEYNEQFF. The DNA for the CDR3 is TGTGCCAGCAGCCAACCGGGACTAGAATACAATGAGCAGTTCTTC.

This clonotype has at least ten counts. The rearrangement joins TRBV29-1 to TRBJ2-3; no firm D call. Per the germline V gene, CDR1 is SQVTM and CDR2 is ANQGSEA. The CDR3 has 14 amino acids. Trimming removed 5 bases at V and 1 base at J, with 13 bases between. Here the CDR3 reads CSVKVSSRTDTQYF. Here the CDR3 DNA reads TGCAGCGTTAAAGTATCGTCCCGCACAGATACGCAGTATTTT.

This clonotype was found many times. The chain links TRBV28 to TRBJ2-7, with D perhaps TRBD1 (6 bases). From germline, CDR1 is MDHEN and CDR2 SYDVKM. CDR3 length: 13 amino acids. Trimming removed 4 bases at V and 8 bases at J, with 15 bases between. The CDR3 DNA sequence: TGTGCCAGCAGTTCCGTCACCCAGGGGAAGCAGTACTTC. Protein: CASSSVTQGKQYF.

Ten or more counts support this clonotype. The chain has TRBV2 and TRBJ2-5; possible D gene TRBD2, 5 bases. The CDR3 runs 13 residues. The V end was cut by 4 bases, the J end by 5 bases, with 11 bases between. Germline V gene sequence: CDR1 SNHLY, CDR2 FYNNEI. DNA for the CDR3: TGTGCCAGCAGTGTTTCCGGGGTGGAGACCCAGTACTTC. Protein: CASSVSGVETQYF.

This clonotype showed up many times. The rearrangement joins TRBV4-2 to TRBJ2-2, with 8 bases fitting TRBD2. CDR3 length: 16 residues. Germline loops: CDR1 LGHNA, CDR2 YNFKEQ. Losses at the gene ends were 5 bases for V and 5 bases for J; bases not matched to a gene: 10. Here the CDR3 reads CASSVLTSGRTGELFF. The CDR3 nucleotides read TGTGCCAGCAGCGTGCTTACCAGCGGGAGAACCGGGGAGCTGTTTTTT.

This clonotype was picked up many times. This rearrangement joins TRBV29-1 to TRBJ1-2; D unclear. Trimming stripped 5 bases from V and 7 bases from J, with 8 bases between. The germline V gene encodes CDR1 SQVTM and CDR2 ANQGSEA. The CDR3 is 10 residues long. The CDR3 sequence: CSVLTAGYTF. CDR3 coding DNA: TGCAGCGTTTTAACTGCTGGCTACACCTTC.

This clonotype appeared many times. The rearrangement links TRBV7-8 to TRBJ2-3; perhaps D is TRBD1 or TRBD2 (5 bases each). The CDR3 extends over 13 amino acids. V lost 3 bases and J 5 bases, leaving 9 bases between the germline ends. The germline V gene encodes CDR1 SGHVS and CDR2 FQNEAQ. CDR3 in amino acids: CASSLGVQDTQYF. The CDR3 nucleotides are TGTGCCAGCAGCTTGGGGGTTCAAGATACGCAGTATTTT.

Ten or more counts support this clonotype. V gene TRBV20-1 combines with J gene TRBJ2-5; the D is unclear. There are 12 residues in the CDR3. The V gene's germline CDR1 is DFQATT and CDR2 SNEGSKA (reference sequence). The V and J ends lost 4 bases and 5 bases respectively, with 11 bases between them. The CDR3 loop reads CSAKFHLETQYF. For the CDR3, the DNA is TGCAGTGCTAAATTCCACTTGGAGACCCAGTACTTC.

This clonotype was seen only a few times. The V and J genes are TRBV20-1 and TRBJ1-6; D is unresolved. This CDR3 spans 16 amino acids. CDR1 and CDR2 from the germline V gene are DFQATT and SNEGSKA (reference sequence). V shed 3 bases and J shed 2 bases, with 14 bases lying between them. The CDR3 nucleotides are TGCAGTGCTAGCTCCGGACGGATACCCTATAATTCACCCCTCCACTTT. This encodes CSASSGRIPYNSPLHF.

Many counts were recorded for this clonotype. The CDR3 reads CSATGQYNEQFF. The CDR3 coding sequence is TGCAGCGCAACGGGACAGTACAATGAGCAGTTCTTC. This rearrangement joins TRBV29-1 to TRBJ2-1, with TRBD1 matching 7 bases. Trimming took 7 bases from V and 4 from J; bases not matched to a gene: 4. Germline assignment: CDR1 SQVTM and CDR2 ANQGSEA. The CDR3 runs 12 residues.

This clonotype was seen repeatedly, ten times or more. The chain couples TRBV7-9 to TRBJ1-2; D not certain. Trimming removed 1 base at V and 8 bases at J, with 8 bases between. The V gene's germline CDR1 is SEHNR and CDR2 FQNEAQ (reference sequence). This CDR3 comprises 12 residues. The CDR3 bases are TGTGCCAGCAGCTTAGTGCAGGAGGGCTACACCTTC. Protein sequence: CASSLVQEGYTF.

The table lists this clonotype with many counts. The V gene is TRBV7-2, the J gene TRBJ2-4, with D perhaps TRBD2 (6 bases). CDR1 is SGHTA and CDR2 is FQGNSA in the germline V gene. V was pared by 5 bases and J by 8 bases, with 22 bases between. The length of the CDR3 is 16 residues. The CDR3 loop reads CASSVLSGSGPYIQYF. The DNA for the CDR3 is TGTGCCAGCAGCGTACTTAGCGGAAGCGGTCCGTACATTCAGTACTTC.

This clonotype was picked up many times. This rearrangement joins TRBV6-6 to TRBJ1-5, with D uncertain. Per the germline V gene, CDR1 is MNHNY and CDR2 is SVGAGI (reference sequence). Trimming cost V 3 bases and J 6 bases, with 9 bases left between them. The CDR3 length is 13 residues. The CDR3 bases are TGTGCCAGCAGTTATGATATAGGTCAGCCCCAGCATTTT. Its translation: CASSYDIGQPQHF.

This clonotype has a count of ten or more. CDR3 coding DNA: TGCAGTGCTTTTCCGGGACTAGCAAACTACGAGCAGTACTTC. As protein: CSAFPGLANYEQYF. J is TRBJ2-7 and V is TRBV20-1; 9 nucleotides agree with TRBD2. Germline trimming cut 5 bases from V and 3 bases from J; bases unmatched to any gene: 8. Germline loops: CDR1 DFQATT, CDR2 SNEGSKA (reference sequence). This CDR3 contains 14 residues.

In its sample, this clonotype was seen many times. The gene calls are TRBV4-2 and TRBJ2-3; D ambiguous. With 0 bases removed from V and 1 base from J, the gap between germline ends came to 14 bases. Germline CDR1 reads LGHNA; CDR2 reads YNFKEQ. The CDR3 length is 17 residues. CDR3 DNA sequence: TGTGCCAGCAGCCAAGAAGTCCTGGCGTGGGGCACAGATACGCAGTATTTT. It encodes CASSQEVLAWGTDTQYF.

Many counts were recorded for this clonotype. The chain uses TRBV12-3 or TRBV12-4 and TRBJ1-1, with unresolved D. The CDR3 is made up of 16 amino acids. V was pared by 5 bases and J by 0 bases, with 16 bases between. Here the CDR3 reads CASSRWEGVMNTEAFF. CDR3 nucleotide sequence: TGTGCCAGCAGTAGATGGGAGGGCGTAATGAACACTGAAGCTTTCTTT.

This clonotype was recorded many times. The chain links TRBV20-1 to TRBJ2-7, with TRBD1 matching 10 bases. Germline values: CDR1 DFQATT, CDR2 SNEGSKA (reference sequence). This CDR3 has 14 amino acids. J was trimmed by 4 bases and V by 4 bases; bases with no gene match: 7. Written as DNA, the CDR3 is TGCAGTGCTAACTTCGGACAGGGGGGTTACGAGCAGTACTTC. Translated, it gives CSANFGQGGYEQYF.

This clonotype was seen a few times. The V gene is TRBV19, the J gene TRBJ2-1, with TRBD1 matching over 8 bases. The CDR3 is made up of 14 amino acids. CDR1 LNHDA and CDR2 SQIVND come from the germline V gene (reference sequence). The junction had 6 bases not matched to a gene; V was cut back by 4 bases and J by 7 bases. DNA for the CDR3: TGTGCCAGTAGTAACCAGGGGGCGCGAAATGAGCAGTTCTTC. It encodes CASSNQGARNEQFF.

At least ten counts were recorded for this clonotype. The CDR3 sequence is CASSPVGSGGFQETQYF. CDR3 DNA sequence: TGTGCCAGCAGCCCCGTAGGTAGCGGGGGGTTCCAAGAGACCCAGTACTTC. The rearrangement links TRBV5-6 to TRBJ2-5, with TRBD2 identical over 10 bases. Germline values: CDR1 SGHDT, CDR2 YYEEEE. V was clipped by 4 bases and J by 1 base; unmatched bases: 10. The CDR3 is 17 residues long.

The chain couples TRBV20-1 to TRBJ1-2, with 8 positions matching TRBD1. The CDR3 loop spans 12 amino acids. Germline CDR1 reads DFQATT; CDR2 reads SNEGSKA (reference sequence). The trim removed 6 bases at V and 6 bases at J, leaving 6 bases unmatched. Here the CDR3 reads CSAPDRANGYTF. Written as DNA, the CDR3 is TGCAGTGCCCCGGACAGGGCGAATGGCTACACCTTC.

In its sample, this clonotype was seen a few times. V and J are TRBV7-3 and TRBJ2-5; D uncertain. Germline values: CDR1 SGHTA, CDR2 FQGTGA. Trimming took 2 bases from V and 5 from J, leaving 18 bases between them. This CDR3 comprises 16 residues. For the CDR3, the DNA is TGTGCCAGCAGCTTAGTGGCCGGGCCGTTAGGGGAGACCCAGTACTTC. It encodes CASSLVAGPLGETQYF.

This clonotype came up many times. The rearrangement joins TRBV11-3 to TRBJ2-2, with TRBD1 matching over 10 bases. V shed 5 bases and J 3 bases; nucleotides not matched to a gene: 3. From germline, CDR1 is SGHNT and CDR2 YENEEA. The CDR3 consists of 15 residues. This chain's CDR3 is CASSPGQGDTGELFF. The CDR3 DNA reads as TGTGCCAGCAGCCCTGGACAGGGGGACACCGGGGAGCTGTTTTTT.